This passage covers 26 T cell receptor beta chains from one sample sequenced in a study of CD8 T cells in Susac syndrome (dated by TCRdb to the late 2010s). The protocol used for the library was the immunoSEQ multiplex PCR assay. RNA was extracted using the RNeasy kit, and about 0.45 to 1 ug of the RNA was reverse transcribed with random hexamers. Using fastp at Q25 and MiXCR, TCRdb reprocessed the public reads and kept productive beta chains. Every distinct CDR3 protein forms one entry, paired with its most common genes and DNA. In all, the sample holds about 80,000 distinct CDR3 sequences, and over 90% of those were seen once. The ten top clones hold around 0.25% of the sample. The sample consisted of CD8+ T cells from PBMCs. The receptors were gathered from a human donor in good health.

This chain connects TRBV20-1 to TRBJ2-5, with 9 bases matching TRBD1. This CDR3 is built from 12 residues. The V and J ends lost 6 bases and 4 bases, in that order; junction bases with no gene match: 3. Germline loops: CDR1 DFQATT, CDR2 SNEGSKA (reference sequence). The CDR3: CSATTGGETQYF. CDR3 nucleotides: TGCAGTGCCACGACAGGGGGAGAGACCCAGTACTTC.

V is TRBV7-9 and J is TRBJ2-2; tentatively, D is TRBD2 (5 bases). CDR3 length equals 14 residues. Looked up from germline, CDR1 is SEHNR and CDR2 is FQNEAQ (reference sequence). V shed 5 bases and J shed 5 bases, with 12 bases lying between them. The CDR3 here is CASSPRAETGELFF. DNA of the CDR3: TGTGCCAGCAGCCCGCGGGCCGAAACCGGGGAGCTGTTTTTT.

This sequence joins TRBV6-5 and TRBJ1-1; TRBD1 agrees at 7 bases. This CDR3 has 12 amino acids. CDR1 and CDR2 (germline): MNHEY, SVGAGI. J gave up 7 bases and V 2 bases, and 1 base lay outside the gene matches. The CDR3: CASSYTGVEAFF. The CDR3, as DNA: TGTGCCAGCAGTTACACAGGGGTTGAAGCTTTCTTT.

The chain uses TRBV7-3 and TRBJ2-1, with a tentative D call TRBD1 (6 bases). Trimming pared 0 bases from V and 5 bases from J, leaving 14 bases between. Germline values: CDR1 SGHTA, CDR2 FQGTGA. This CDR3 is built from 16 residues. The CDR3 DNA reads as TGTGCCAGCAGCTTAACGCCCAATCAGGGGAACAATGAGCAGTTCTTC. Translating it yields CASSLTPNQGNNEQFF.

This clonotype was seen a handful of times. The chain has TRBV7-2 and TRBJ2-7, with no clear D. Trimming removed 3 bases from V and 0 bases from J, with 9 bases in between. This CDR3 comprises 14 residues. The V gene's germline CDR1 is SGHTA and CDR2 FQGNSA. The CDR3 nucleotides read TGTGCCAGCAGCTTGCCGGCCTCCTCCTACGAGCAGTACTTC. Protein: CASSLPASSYEQYF.

The V and J genes are TRBV5-1 and TRBJ2-7; TRBD1 matches at 7 bases. Germline CDR1 SGHRS, CDR2 YFSETQ. V was pared by 1 base and J by 3 bases, with 4 bases of the junction left unmatched. The CDR3 runs 14 residues. The CDR3 is CASSLSGDSYEQYV. CDR3 DNA: TGCGCCAGCAGCTTGAGTGGGGACAGCTACGAGCAGTACGTC.

Only one count was recorded for this clonotype. The chain recombines TRBV20-1 with TRBJ2-7; a possible D gene is TRBD2 (5 bases). The length of the CDR3 is 15 residues. Germline V gene lookup returns CDR1 DFQATT and CDR2 SNEGSKA (reference sequence). The V end lost 1 base, the J end lost 3 bases, and 16 bases lay between the germline ends. CDR3 sequence reads: CSARVRGLQFYEQYF. CDR3 DNA: TGCAGTGCTAGAGTTCGAGGACTTCAGTTCTACGAGCAGTACTTC.

The chain has TRBV4-3 and TRBJ2-3; 8 bases map to TRBD2. Trimming removed 1 base from V and 2 bases from J; junction bases left unmatched: 5. This CDR3 has 16 residues. Germline loops: CDR1 LGHNA, CDR2 YSLEER. CDR3 region: CASSQGGGGPTDTQYF. CDR3 in DNA: TGCGCCAGCAGCCAAGGGGGCGGGGGGCCCACAGATACGCAGTATTTT.

This clonotype has only one observation. This chain joins TRBV11-3 and TRBJ2-1; 7 bases map to TRBD1. Germline-derived CDR1 and CDR2 are SGHNT and YENEEA. The CDR3 has 14 residues. V shed 5 bases, J shed 6 bases, and the junction held 7 bases outside the gene matches. The CDR3 DNA reads TGTGCCAGCAGCGATGCAAGGGGGCGCAATGAGCAGTTCTTC. The encoded protein is CASSDARGRNEQFF.

The chain couples TRBV24-1 to TRBJ2-7, with 8 nucleotides matching TRBD2. From germline, CDR1 is KGHDR and CDR2 SFDVKD. CDR3 size: 16 residues. The junction had 12 bases not matched to a gene; V was cut back by 4 bases and J by 5 bases. The CDR3 loop reads CATSERRGAWGDEQYF. For the CDR3, the DNA is TGTGCCACCAGTGAACGGCGGGGGGCCTGGGGAGACGAGCAGTACTTC.

V is TRBV30 and J is TRBJ1-2, with a possible D match to TRBD1 (5 bases). Germline V gene data show CDR1 as GTSNPN and CDR2 as SVGIG (reference sequence). This CDR3 has 16 residues. V lost 2 bases, J lost 8 bases, and 24 bases lay in between. In DNA form, the CDR3 reads TGTGCCTGGAGTTTTCGATGGGGCAGGGAAGGAGACGGCTACACCTTC. This codes for CAWSFRWGREGDGYTF.

This chain connects TRBV7-9 to TRBJ2-7; a weak D match, TRBD2 (5 bases). CDR1 is SEHNR, CDR2 FQNEAQ, per germline (reference sequence). V gave up 6 bases and J gave up 3 bases, with 18 bases separating them. There are 15 residues in the CDR3. In DNA form, the CDR3 reads TGTGCCAGCAGTAACAGTACGGGAATCCTCTACGAGCAGTACTTC. Protein: CASSNSTGILYEQYF.

This chain joins TRBV6-4 and TRBJ2-1; 7 bases match TRBD2. The germline V gene encodes CDR1 MRHNA and CDR2 SNTAGT. V lost 3 bases and J lost 3; bases outside the gene matches: 2. There are 14 residues in the CDR3. CDR3 coding DNA: TGTGCCAGCAGTGAACGCGGGGGCTACAATGAGCAGTTCTTC. It yields the protein CASSERGGYNEQFF.

V and J are TRBV5-4 and TRBJ2-7; 8 bases align to TRBD2. The V and J ends lost 1 base and 5 bases, in that order; junction bases with no gene match: 11. There are 16 residues in the CDR3. The germline V gene has CDR1 SGHNT and CDR2 YYREEE (reference sequence). CDR3 in amino acids: CASSLYPTGLADEQYV. The CDR3 bases are TGTGCCAGCAGCTTGTATCCCACCGGACTAGCAGACGAGCAGTACGTC.

This clonotype was counted once. The chain is built from TRBV12-3 or TRBV12-4 and TRBJ1-4; no definite D call. CDR3 length: 18 residues. With 5 bases removed from V and 2 bases from J, the gap between germline ends came to 21 bases. DNA of the CDR3: TGTGCCAGCAGTCCCGGAGGAGGGAGAGGGTCTACTAATGAAAAACTGTTTTTT. Translation: CASSPGGGRGSTNEKLFF.

The CDR3 sequence: CSVEDQGKYYGYTF. The CDR3 DNA follows: TGCAGCGTTGAAGATCAAGGGAAGTACTATGGCTACACCTTC. The chain couples TRBV29-1 to TRBJ1-2; no firm D call. Germline V lookup: CDR1 SQVTM, CDR2 ANQGSEA. Trimming left V 0 bases short and J 3 bases short, with 11 bases between. The CDR3 extends over 14 amino acids. Full variable domain (missing parts from reference TRBV29-1 and TRBJ1-2): SAVISQKPSRDICQRGTSLTIQCQVDSQVTMMFWYRQQPGQSLTLIATANQGSEATYESGFVIDKFPISRPNLTFSTLTVSNMSPEDSSIYLCSVEDQGKYYGYTFGSGTRLTVV.

The V and J genes are TRBV7-9 and TRBJ2-7; 7 bases line up with TRBD2. This CDR3 comprises 15 residues. The V and J ends lost 5 bases and 3 bases, in that order; junction bases with no gene match: 10. Per germline, CDR1 SEHNR and CDR2 FQNEAQ (reference sequence). As DNA, the CDR3 is TGTGCCAGCAGCCCCGGGGAGGGGTACAACTACGAGCAGTACGTC. As protein: CASSPGEGYNYEQYV.

The chain has TRBV13 and TRBJ1-1; 12 bases are a match to TRBD1. V lost 5 bases, J lost 4 bases, and 5 bases stayed unmatched. This CDR3 has 15 residues. The V gene's germline CDR1 is PRHDT and CDR2 FYEKMQ (reference sequence). The CDR3 coding sequence is TGTGCCAGCAGCCCTGGGACAGGGGGCACCACTGAAGCTTTCTTT. This encodes CASSPGTGGTTEAFF.

The chain uses TRBV20-1 and TRBJ1-2; TRBD1 matches at 10 bases. Trimming took 5 bases from V and 5 from J; bases not matched to a gene: 17. The CDR3 extends over 17 amino acids. Per the germline V gene, CDR1 is DFQATT and CDR2 is SNEGSKA (reference sequence). CDR3 sequence (DNA): TGCAGTGCTCCGGCCCCGGACAGGGGGATTCAGTGGTATGGCTACACCTTC. Its protein is CSAPAPDRGIQWYGYTF.

J is TRBJ1-2 and V is TRBV5-1, with 7 bases that match TRBD1. The CDR3 extends over 13 amino acids. Germline lookup yields CDR1 SGHRS and CDR2 YFSETQ. After removal of 1 base from V and 8 bases from J, the junction contained 5 bases not matched to a gene. The CDR3 DNA sequence: TGCGCCAGCAGCTTGAACAGGGGCGGGGGCTACACCTTC. Protein sequence: CASSLNRGGGYTF.

The rearrangement links TRBV4-1 to TRBJ2-5; maybe TRBD2 (5 bases). Germline CDR1 is MGHRA and CDR2 is YSYEKL. The V and J ends lost 4 bases and 1 base respectively, with 16 bases between them. This CDR3 has 16 residues. CDR3 residues: CASSLAGEGFQETQYF. The CDR3 DNA sequence: TGCGCCAGCAGCCTAGCTGGTGAGGGTTTCCAAGAGACCCAGTACTTC.

This chain links TRBV6-5 with TRBJ2-7; a possible D gene is TRBD2 (6 bases). Germline lookup yields CDR1 MNHEY and CDR2 SVGAGI. The germline V and J ends were trimmed by 0 bases and 3 bases, with 21 bases remaining between them. The CDR3 runs to 18 residues. The CDR3 bases are TGTGCCAGCAGTTACTCGGCAGGGATCGCGGGAACGAGCTACGAGCAGTACGTC. Protein: CASSYSAGIAGTSYEQYV.

The rearrangement links TRBV7-7 to TRBJ2-5; 9 positions match TRBD1. Trimming took 1 base from V and 5 from J; bases not matched to a gene: 11. The CDR3 loop spans 17 amino acids. Germline assignment: CDR1 SSHAT and CDR2 FNYEAQ (reference sequence). CDR3 residues: CASSLGPGGQGRETQYF. The CDR3 bases are TGTGCCAGCAGCTTAGGTCCCGGCGGACAGGGGCGCGAGACCCAGTACTTC.

The gene calls are TRBV12-3 or TRBV12-4 and TRBJ1-1; possibly TRBD1 for D (5 bases). This CDR3 is built from 13 residues. V was clipped by 10 bases and J by 2 bases, with 14 bases between them. The CDR3 is CATTSGENTEAFF. DNA of the CDR3: TGTGCCACAACCTCGGGGGAAAACACTGAAGCTTTCTTT.

The chain has TRBV3-1 and TRBJ1-1; 7 bases align to TRBD1. This CDR3 contains 13 residues. Germline lookup yields CDR1 LGHDT and CDR2 YNNKEL (reference sequence). The V gene end was trimmed by 0 bases and the J gene end by 11 bases; junction bases not matched to a gene: 6. The CDR3 protein is CASSQDRGLRAFF. CDR3 DNA sequence: TGTGCCAGCAGCCAAGACAGGGGGTTAAGGGCTTTCTTT. The whole variable domain, filled in from reference TRBV3-1 and TRBJ1-1, reads DTAVSQTPKYLVTQMGNDKSIKCEQNLGHDTMYWYKQDSKKFLKIMFSYNNKELIINETVPNRFSPKSPDKAHLNLHINSLELGDSAVYFCASSQDRGLRAFFGQGTRLTVV.

This clonotype was seen only once. This chain links TRBV7-9 with TRBJ2-5, with 7 bases that match TRBD2. This CDR3 has 12 amino acids. CDR1 and CDR2 from the germline V gene are SEHNR and FQNEAQ (reference sequence). J lost 5 bases, V lost 5 bases, and 2 bases had no gene match. CDR3 sequence (DNA): TGTGCCAGCAGCCACGGGAGGGAGACCCAGTACTTC. Translating gives CASSHGRETQYF.